Given below is one T cell receptor beta chain in context. The clone's antigen remains unknown. Per-base qualities were not stored, and no clone one base away is much larger. The entry originates in a study of PD-1 blockade in classical Hodgkin lymphoma (dated by TCRdb to 2020 to 2021). A note on the overall study: Nivolumab dosing was 3 mg/kg intravenously every 2 weeks, continuing until either disease progression or unacceptable toxicity. To define a peripheral blood immune signature of response to PD-1 blockade in classical Hodgkin lymphoma, the study combined TCR beta sequencing with CyTOF. Broad study findings and their caveats: Baseline TCR diversity was reported to be lower in newly diagnosed patients than in healthy donors and to be lower still in relapsed/refractory patients. Lower diversity was observed in patients in whom nivolumab was started less than 1 year after ASCT, and these patients were excluded from later analyses so that confounding by immune reconstitution would be avoided. A significant rise by C4D1 was seen in CD4+ but not CD8+ TCR diversity (p=0.0027 vs p=0.16), with the rise being most apparent in complete responders (p=0.02). Only a single clinical trial cohort was studied, and what caused the repertoire differences, possibly disease activity or prior therapy, remained undefined. Among trial patients, those achieving complete response had baseline diversity similar to that of newly diagnosed patients, while diversity was significantly lower in partial responders and progressors.

Genomic DNA was extracted with the Qiagen DNeasy kit from unsorted PBMCs and from negatively selected CD4+ and CD8+ fractions. Amplification of TCR beta CDR3 regions was done by immunoSEQ multiplex PCR with primers that anneal to V and J segments. Amplification bias was minimized using a synthetic immune receptor repertoire, and residual bias was removed computationally after sequencing. From the authors' description of their analysis: Custom Python scripts were used to quantify repertoire diversity as the Shannon entropy index. Unsorted, CD4+ and CD8+ repertoires were analyzed separately, except in combined analyses where CD4+ and CD8+ sequences were merged in silico. A clone counted as expanded when the clone's frequency after treatment rose at least 2-fold relative to C1D1, and clones undetected at baseline were given a pseudocount of 0.5. Singleton clones were defined as clones with 0 or 1 copy at C1D1, and non-singleton clones were defined as clones with 2 or more copies. By matching protein sequences in sorted samples from the same patient, clones expanded in unsorted samples were annotated as CD4+, CD8+ or unknown. Wilcoxon tests were applied to paired samples to test diversity changes from C1D1 to C4D1. What TCRdb holds here is the immuneACCESS table cut down to in-frame rearrangements. Part of the clones is not present; checked against another copy, under half of the missing clones reflect an unresolved V gene, and the others are unexplained. D and trimming were read from the DNA, whereas the V and J calls and clone size are those reported in that table. For this sample there are about 40,000 clones; 87% appear just once. The top ten hold about 9% of the sample.

The sample's time point label is to be understood as: cycle 1 day 1 (C1D1), immediately before nivolumab initiation. Every trial patient had relapsed after autologous stem cell transplantation, and cohorts A, B and C differed in prior brentuximab vedotin exposure. A total of around 59 patients with relapsed/refractory classical Hodgkin lymphoma made up the trial cohort, and each patient's best overall response was complete response, partial response or progressive disease. Single-agent nivolumab was administered to trial patients in the multi-cohort phase II CheckMate 205 trial. An independent review committee assessed best overall response using the 2007 International Working Group response criteria. Trial PBMCs were obtained immediately prior to nivolumab initiation (C1D1) and on therapy at cycle 2 day 1 and cycle 4 day 1. After peripheral blood was drawn into 8 mL Vacutainer Cell Preparation Tubes, PBMCs were isolated by centrifugation and then cryopreserved.

V and J are truncated by 4 bases and 6 bases respectively, leaving an intervening sequence of 18 bases. The CDR3 holds 16 amino acids from the cysteine to the phenylalanine. Kept here is only the CDR3 DNA, which spans 48 bases and is read in frame from base 1. The germline V gene (reference sequence) sets CDR1 to LNHNV and CDR2 to YYDKDF. The material was peripheral blood mononuclear cells (PBMCs), obtained at baseline. The chain was built from TRBV15 and TRBJ2-2; the D segment cannot be called with confidence. The sequence was collected from a human donor with classical Hodgkin lymphoma. The CDR3 region reads CATSTPVSPRAGELFF. The nucleotides read TGTGCCACCAGCACCCCAGTCTCACCGCGAGCCGGGGAGCTGTTTTTT.